These T cell receptor beta chains were read from a single sample in a study of T cell responses to AZD1222 COVID-19 vaccine. Profiled with immunoSEQ multiplex PCR; TCRdb holds only in-frame clones, not every one. The sample shows roughly 150,000 clones, 91% of them seen only once. Sequencing used peripheral blood, obtained 28 days after the second AZD1222 dose. These receptors all come from an adult who received the AZD1222 COVID-19 vaccine. The CDR3 runs from the conserved cysteine through the conserved F or W. The D gene is left open where the match is weak. A row's size may be missing; if present it is once, few, many or a size class.

. | TRBJ1-1 | TRBV12-3/TRBV12-4 | . | TGTGCCAGCAGTTTAGTCGGCAGTGAAGCTTTCTTT | CASSLVGSEAFF
. | TRBJ1-1 | TRBV4-3 | . | TGCGCCAGCAGCCAAGGGCCGGGACTGGGCACTGAAGCTTTCTTT | CASSQGPGLGTEAFF
. | TRBJ1-4 | TRBV25-1 | . | TGTGCCAGCCGGACAACCGTTAATGAAAAACTGTTTTTT | CASRTTVNEKLFF
. | TRBJ2-3 | TRBV6-2/TRBV6-3 | . | TGTGCCAGCAGTTACTCGATTCGTCTAGCGAGTACAGATACGCAGTATTTT | CASSYSIRLASTDTQYF
. | TRBJ2-3 | TRBV6-4 | . | TGTGCCAGCAGTGAAAACCCGGGAGCGGCCACAGATACGCAGTATTTT | CASSENPGAATDTQYF
. | TRBJ2-7 | TRBV21-1 | . | TGTGCCAGCAGCCCCCCCGTGAAGGGGTACGAGCAGTACTTC | CASSPPVKGYEQYF
TRBD2 | TRBJ2-6 | TRBV19 | . | TGTGCCAGTAGGCCCCCTAAGGGCGGGAGGGCCTTCTCTGGGGCCAACGTCCTGACTTTC | CASRPPKGGRAFSGANVLTF
. | TRBJ1-5 | TRBV28 | . | TGTGCCAGCAGTTTATGGGGCAGGGACAATCAGCCCCAGCATTTT | CASSLWGRDNQPQHF
. | TRBJ1-2 | TRBV5-6 | few | TGTGCCAGCAGCTTGCGGGCGGACTATGGCTACACCTTC | CASSLRADYGYTF
TRBD1 | TRBJ2-7 | TRBV11-2 | . | TGTGCCAGCAGCACCTTTGGACAGGGGGCTTACGAGCAGTACTTC | CASSTFGQGAYEQYF
. | TRBJ1-5 | TRBV12-3/TRBV12-4 | . | TGTGCCAGCAGTTCGAGGGTAAATCAGCCCCAGCATTTT | CASSSRVNQPQHF
. | TRBJ2-5 | TRBV9 | . | TGTGCCAGCAGCGCCGGGACCGCCACACAAGAGACCCAGTACTTC | CASSAGTATQETQYF
TRBD2 | TRBJ2-4 | TRBV18 | . | TGTGCCAGCTCACCTCCGGGACTAGCGGGGGGCATTCAGTACTTC | CASSPPGLAGGIQYF
. | TRBJ1-2 | TRBV3-1/TRBV3-2 | . | TGTGCCAGCAGCCAAGATGCGCGGTATGGCTACACCTTC | CASSQDARYGYTF
. | TRBJ2-2 | TRBV15 | few | TGTGCCACCAGCAGAGAGACCCTGGGCAGGGAAGTTACCGGGGAGCTGTTTTTT | CATSRETLGREVTGELFF
. | TRBJ2-7 | TRBV4-1 | few | TGCGCCAGCAGGCTAGAAGAGGCCGCTGTTCGGCAGTACTTC | CASRLEEAAVRQYF
TRBD1 | TRBJ1-5 | TRBV20-1 | . | TGCAGTGCTAGTCGTTTTCCCGGACAGGGCGACAATCAGCCCCAGCATTTT | CSASRFPGQGDNQPQHF
. | TRBJ2-7 | TRBV4-3 | . | TGCGCCAGCAGCCAAGAGCCAGATAGAATCTACGAGCAGTACTTC | CASSQEPDRIYEQYF
TRBD1 | TRBJ1-2 | TRBV4-3 | . | TGCGCCAGCAGCCAAGACGTCTGGACAGGGGGATATGGCTACACCTTC | CASSQDVWTGGYGYTF
. | TRBJ1-2 | TRBV5-4 | . | TGTGCCAGCAGCCCGGACTCGGCGGGCTATGGCTACACCTTC | CASSPDSAGYGYTF
. | TRBJ1-1 | TRBV7-6 | once | TGTGCCAGCACGCCGGGGGGGGTGATTGCGGCTGAAGCTTTCTTT | CASTPGGVIAAEAFF
TRBD1 | TRBJ1-2 | TRBV13 | . | TGTGCCAGCAGCTTACAGGGGGCCGGGACTGGCTACACCTTC | CASSLQGAGTGYTF
TRBD1 | TRBJ1-1 | TRBV9 | . | TGTGCCAGCAGCCCTAGGACAGGAGGGAATGAAGCTTTCTTT | CASSPRTGGNEAFF
. | TRBJ1-4 | TRBV14 | once | TGTGCCAGCAGCCAATCCGGAAAACTGTTTTTT | CASSQSGKLFF
. | TRBJ1-2 | TRBV7-2 | . | TGTGCCAGCAGCGCAAACACGTATGGCTACACCTTC | CASSANTYGYTF
. | TRBJ1-4 | TRBV7-2 | once | TGTGCCAGCAGCTTAAGGCTCCGGAAAAATGAAAAACTGTTTTTT | CASSLRLRKNEKLFF
TRBD2 | TRBJ2-1 | TRBV27 | . | TGTGCCAGCAGTTACCTTCCCGTTGGGACTAGCGGGGGGGATGAGCAGTTCTTC | CASSYLPVGTSGGDEQFF
. | TRBJ2-2 | TRBV5-8 | once | TGTGCCAGCACAAAGTCCGGGGAGCTGTTTTTT | CASTKSGELFF
. | TRBJ1-2 | TRBV28 | . | TGTGCCAGCAGGGGACAAGGACCCATGTCCTTC | CASRGQGPMSF
TRBD1 | TRBJ2-7 | TRBV5-6 | . | TGTGCCAGCCATCCCGGGACAGGGGGGGACGAGCAGTACTTC | CASHPGTGGDEQYF
. | TRBJ2-2 | TRBV7-2 | once | TGTGCCAGCAGCTTAGTTCGGGGGCCGAACACCGGGGAGCTGTTTTTT | CASSLVRGPNTGELFF
. | TRBJ2-1 | TRBV28 | . | TGTGCCAGCAGTGCAGGGACCACCTACAATGAGCAGTTCTTC | CASSAGTTYNEQFF
. | TRBJ2-7 | TRBV18 | once | TGTGCCAGCTCACCAGGGGGCGAGCAGTACTTC | CASSPGGEQYF